This T cell receptor beta chain comes out of a study of pediatric ulcerative colitis. Overall study results and limits: Two rectal clonotypes were found only in ulcerative colitis patients, all of them.

A remark on this clone: The antigen remains unidentified.

Sequencing was performed with immunoSEQ multiplex PCR; in TCRdb, only in-frame clones are kept and a portion is missing. The table lists 30,000 to 45,000 clones, roughly 80% of them singletons. Colonoscopy and blood draw happened at the same time. Source material: blood. The source of this sequence is a girl under 18 with moderate ulcerative colitis.

CDR3: CASSLQGRPYEQYF. The CDR3 DNA is TGTGCCAGCAGCTTACAGGGGCGACCCTACGAGCAGTACTTC. The rearrangement joins TRBV5-4 to TRBJ2-7, with 7 nucleotides matching TRBD1. Germline V gene lookup returns CDR1 SGHNT and CDR2 YYREEE (reference sequence). The CDR3 loop spans 14 amino acids. The J segment lost 2 bases and the V segment lost 2 bases, leaving 4 bases of the junction unmatched.